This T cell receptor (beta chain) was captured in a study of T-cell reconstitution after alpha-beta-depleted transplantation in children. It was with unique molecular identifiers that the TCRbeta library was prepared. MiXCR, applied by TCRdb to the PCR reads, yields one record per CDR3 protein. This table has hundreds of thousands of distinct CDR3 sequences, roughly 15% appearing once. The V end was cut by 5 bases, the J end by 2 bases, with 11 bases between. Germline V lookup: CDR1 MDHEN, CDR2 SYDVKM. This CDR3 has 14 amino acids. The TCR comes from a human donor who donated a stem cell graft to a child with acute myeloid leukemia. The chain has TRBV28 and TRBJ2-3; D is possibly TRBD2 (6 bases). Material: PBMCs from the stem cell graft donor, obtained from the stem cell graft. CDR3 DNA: TGTGCCAGCAGTCGACCGGGACTCACAGATACGCAGTATTTT. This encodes CASSRPGLTDTQYF.